This is a list of T cell receptor beta chains from one sample in a study of shared clonotypes between healthy human individuals. Profiling relied on immunoSEQ multiplex PCR, and the TCRdb table lists in-frame clones only, not all of them. The table includes 190,000 or so clones, about 66% detected once. Source material: memory CD4+ T cells sorted from blood. These TCRs come from a man under 40 in good health. Both conserved end residues are part of each CDR3. The D gene is left open where the match is weak. The size field is filled for only some rows; it gives once, few, many or a size class.

J	size	V	D	DNA	CDR3
TRBJ2-7	few	TRBV4-2	TRBD2	TGTGCCAGCAGCCAAGCATCACCGGGACTAGCGGGAGACGAGCAGTACTTC	CASSQASPGLAGDEQYF
TRBJ2-1	NA	TRBV4-2	TRBD1	TGTGCCAGCAGCCAAGACCACAGGGGGGATGAGCAGTTCTTC	CASSQDHRGDEQFF
TRBJ2-5	NA	TRBV28	TRBD1	TGTGCCAGCAAAGGGGGACAGACCCAAGAGACCCAGTACTTC	CASKGGQTQETQYF
TRBJ1-3	NA	TRBV4-2	NA	TGTGCCAGCAGCCAACCCAACGCGAACTCCGGAAACACCATATATTTT	CASSQPNANSGNTIYF
TRBJ2-1	NA	TRBV11-2	NA	TGTGCCAGCAGCGTTAGCCCAACTTTCTACAATGAGCAGTTCTTC	CASSVSPTFYNEQFF
TRBJ2-7	NA	TRBV7-6	TRBD2	TGTGCCAGCAGCTTAAGCGGGAGAAACGAGCAGTACTTC	CASSLSGRNEQYF
TRBJ1-3	NA	TRBV7-2	NA	TGTGCCAGCAGCTTAGATAACAGGGCTGGAAACACCATATATTTT	CASSLDNRAGNTIYF
TRBJ2-1	once	TRBV5-6	NA	TGTGCCAGCAGCTTGGGATTCGAGCGCAACAATGAGCAGTTCTTC	CASSLGFERNNEQFF
TRBJ1-4	once	TRBV7-2	NA	TGTGCCAGCAGCTTATATGGGACGGGGGATGAAAAACTGTTTTTT	CASSLYGTGDEKLFF
TRBJ2-3	few	TRBV18	NA	TGTGCCAGCTCACCTTCGGGCTCCAGAACGGATTTT	CASSPSGSRTDF
TRBJ1-3	few	TRBV29-1	TRBD1	TGCAGCGGACAGGGGTCTGGAAACACCATATATTTT	CSGQGSGNTIYF
TRBJ2-3	NA	TRBV15	TRBD2	TGTGCCACCAGCAATCCGGGGGGGCTGTGGACGCAGTATTTT	CATSNPGGLWTQYF
TRBJ2-4	NA	TRBV15	TRBD2	TGTGCCACCAGCACAATAGCGGGAGGGGCCGTACACATTCAGTACTTC	CATSTIAGGAVHIQYF
TRBJ2-2	NA	TRBV7-2	NA	TGTGCCAGCAGCCGAATGAGGGGGGAGCTGTTTTTT	CASSRMRGELFF
TRBJ2-1	NA	TRBV5-1	TRBD1	TGCGCCAGCAGCCTGACAGGGGGCAAAGACAATGAGCAGTTCTTC	CASSLTGGKDNEQFF
TRBJ2-6	few	TRBV11-2	NA	TGTGCCAGCAGCCCCGTCAGGTCTGGGGCCAACGTCCTGACTTTC	CASSPVRSGANVLTF
TRBJ2-3	NA	TRBV7-6	NA	TGTGCCAGCAGCACTCGGAGGGATACGCAGTATTTT	CASSTRRDTQYF
TRBJ2-7	NA	TRBV5-5	NA	TGTGCCAGCAGCTCGGATGGATGGGCCTACGAGCAGTACTTC	CASSSDGWAYEQYF
TRBJ2-7	NA	TRBV6-5	TRBD1	TGTGCCAGCAGACAGGGACAGGGAGTGCAGTACTTC	CASRQGQGVQYF
TRBJ1-2	NA	TRBV6-5	NA	TGTGCCAGCAGTAGTCTCTATGGCTACACCTTC	CASSSLYGYTF